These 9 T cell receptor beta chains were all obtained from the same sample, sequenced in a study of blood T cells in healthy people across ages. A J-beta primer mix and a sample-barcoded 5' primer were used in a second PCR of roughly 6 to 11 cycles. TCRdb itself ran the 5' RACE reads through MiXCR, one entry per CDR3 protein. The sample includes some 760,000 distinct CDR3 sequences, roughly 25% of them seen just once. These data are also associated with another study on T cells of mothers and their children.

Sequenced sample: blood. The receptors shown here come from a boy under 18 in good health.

The CDR3 here is CASSFDRGPAETQYF. The CDR3 nucleotides read TGTGCCAGCAGCTTCGACAGGGGTCCTGCGGAGACCCAGTACTTC. This chain joins TRBV6-5 and TRBJ2-5; 8 bases agree with TRBD1. V lost 6 bases to trimming and J lost 5 bases; unmatched junction nucleotides: 11. This CDR3 region has 15 residues. Germline CDR1 is MNHEY and CDR2 is SVGAGI.

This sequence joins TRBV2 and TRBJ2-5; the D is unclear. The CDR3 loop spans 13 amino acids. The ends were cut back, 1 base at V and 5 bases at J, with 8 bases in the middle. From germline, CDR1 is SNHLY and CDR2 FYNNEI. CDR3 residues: CASSEGPDETQYF. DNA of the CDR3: TGTGCCAGCAGTGAAGGGCCAGATGAGACCCAGTACTTC.

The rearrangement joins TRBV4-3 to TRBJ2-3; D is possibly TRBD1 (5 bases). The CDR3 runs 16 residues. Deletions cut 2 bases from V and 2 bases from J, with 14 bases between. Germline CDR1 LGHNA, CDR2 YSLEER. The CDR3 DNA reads TGCGCCAGCAGCCAAAATCCCCCAGGGTTCACAGATACGCAGTATTTT. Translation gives CASSQNPPGFTDTQYF.

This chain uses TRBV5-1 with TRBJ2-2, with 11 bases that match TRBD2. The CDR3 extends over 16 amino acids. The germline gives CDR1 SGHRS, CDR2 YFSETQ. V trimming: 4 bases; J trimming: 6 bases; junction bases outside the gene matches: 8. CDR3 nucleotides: TGCGCCAGCAGCCCGACTAGCGGGAAGGTAGCCGGGGAGCTGTTTTTT. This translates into CASSPTSGKVAGELFF.

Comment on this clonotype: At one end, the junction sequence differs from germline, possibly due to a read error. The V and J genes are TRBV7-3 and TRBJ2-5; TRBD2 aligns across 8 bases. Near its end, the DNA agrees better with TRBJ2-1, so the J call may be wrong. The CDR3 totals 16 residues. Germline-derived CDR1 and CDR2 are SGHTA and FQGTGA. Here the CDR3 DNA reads TGTGCCAGCAACTTAATGAGGGCGGGGGGTAAGGATGAGCAGTTCTTC. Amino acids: CASNLMRAGGKDEQFF.

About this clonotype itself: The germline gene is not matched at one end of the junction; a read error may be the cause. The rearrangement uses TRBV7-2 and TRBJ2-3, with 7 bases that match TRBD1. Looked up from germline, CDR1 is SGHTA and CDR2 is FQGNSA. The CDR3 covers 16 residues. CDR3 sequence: CASSSTGTASTGTQYF. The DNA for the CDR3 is TGTGCCAGCAGCTCAACCGGGACAGCTAGCACAGGTACGCAGTATTTT.

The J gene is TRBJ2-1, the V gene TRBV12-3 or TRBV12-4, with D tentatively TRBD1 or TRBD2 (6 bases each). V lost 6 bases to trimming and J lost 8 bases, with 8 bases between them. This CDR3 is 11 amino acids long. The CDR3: CASRRGDEQFF. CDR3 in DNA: TGTGCCAGCAGGAGGGGGGATGAGCAGTTCTTC.

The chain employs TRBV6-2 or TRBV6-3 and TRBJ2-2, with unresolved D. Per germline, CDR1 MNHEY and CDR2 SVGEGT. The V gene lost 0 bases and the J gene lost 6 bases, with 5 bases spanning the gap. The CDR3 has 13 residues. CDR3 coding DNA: TGTGCCAGCAGTTACTCGGAATCCGGGGAGCTGTTTTTT. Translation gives CASSYSESGELFF.

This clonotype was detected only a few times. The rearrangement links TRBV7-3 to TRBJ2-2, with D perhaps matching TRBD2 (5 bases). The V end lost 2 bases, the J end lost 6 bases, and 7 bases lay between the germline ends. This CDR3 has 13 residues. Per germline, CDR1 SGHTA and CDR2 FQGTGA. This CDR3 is CASSLERAGELFF. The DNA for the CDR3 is TGTGCCAGCAGCTTAGAGAGGGCCGGGGAGCTGTTTTTT.